The following is a T cell receptor beta chain sequence with its context. Measured with immunoSEQ multiplex PCR; TCRdb has only the in-frame clones, and not every one. Of about 68,000 clones in the sample, about 97% are singletons; the top ten hold roughly 0.25%. The sample originates from a study of technical replicates of blood from a handful of donors. Germline loops: CDR1 MNHEY, CDR2 SMNVEV (reference sequence). There are 15 residues in the CDR3. With V trimmed by 5 bases and J by 2 bases, 3 bases remained unmatched. Input material: T cells isolated from PBMCs. V and J are TRBV27 and TRBJ2-7; TRBD2 matches 13 bases. This receptor was obtained from a human donor in good health. The CDR3 loop is CASSRGTSGTYEQYF. The CDR3 DNA reads as TGTGCCAGCAGTAGAGGGACTAGCGGGACCTACGAGCAGTACTTC.